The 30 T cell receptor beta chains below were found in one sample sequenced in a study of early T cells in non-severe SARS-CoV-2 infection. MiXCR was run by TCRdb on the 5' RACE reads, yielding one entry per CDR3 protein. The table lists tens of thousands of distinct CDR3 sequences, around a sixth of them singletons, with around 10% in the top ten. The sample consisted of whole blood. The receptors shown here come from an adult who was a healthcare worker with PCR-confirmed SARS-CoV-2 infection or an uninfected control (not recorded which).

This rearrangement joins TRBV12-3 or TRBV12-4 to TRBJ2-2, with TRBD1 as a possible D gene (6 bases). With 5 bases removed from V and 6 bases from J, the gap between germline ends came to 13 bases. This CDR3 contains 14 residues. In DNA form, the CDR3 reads TGTGCCAGCAGTGTGAACAGGGTCTCCGGGGAGCTGTTTTTT. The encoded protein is CASSVNRVSGELFF.

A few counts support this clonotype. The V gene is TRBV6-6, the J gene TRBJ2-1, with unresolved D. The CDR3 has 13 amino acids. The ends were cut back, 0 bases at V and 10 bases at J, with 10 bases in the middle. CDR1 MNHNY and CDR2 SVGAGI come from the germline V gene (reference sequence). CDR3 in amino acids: CASSYSIGQEQFF. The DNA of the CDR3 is TGTGCCAGCAGTTACTCGATCGGGCAAGAGCAGTTCTTC.

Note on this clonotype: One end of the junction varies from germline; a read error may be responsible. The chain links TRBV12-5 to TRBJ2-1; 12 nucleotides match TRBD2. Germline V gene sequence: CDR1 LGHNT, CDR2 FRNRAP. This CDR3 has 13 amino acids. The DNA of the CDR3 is TGTGCTAGTGGTTTGGTACTAGCGGGAGGCCTGGTCTTC. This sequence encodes CASGLVLAGGLVF.

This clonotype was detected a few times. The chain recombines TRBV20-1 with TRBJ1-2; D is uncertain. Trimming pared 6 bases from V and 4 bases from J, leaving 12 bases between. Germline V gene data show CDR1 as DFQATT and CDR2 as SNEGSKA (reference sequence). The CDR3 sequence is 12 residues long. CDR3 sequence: CSASRGIYGYTF. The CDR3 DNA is TGCAGTGCCTCCCGGGGTATCTATGGCTACACCTTC.

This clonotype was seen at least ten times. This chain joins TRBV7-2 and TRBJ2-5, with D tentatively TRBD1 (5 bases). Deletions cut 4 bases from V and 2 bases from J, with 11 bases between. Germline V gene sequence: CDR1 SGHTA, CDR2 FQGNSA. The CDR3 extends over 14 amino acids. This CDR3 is CASSSRQSQETQYF. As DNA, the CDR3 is TGTGCCAGCAGCTCAAGACAGTCACAAGAGACCCAGTACTTC. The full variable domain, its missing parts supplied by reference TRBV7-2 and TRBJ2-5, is GAGVSQSPSNKVTEKGKDVELRCDPISGHTALYWYRQSLGQGLEFLIYFQGNSAPDKSGLPSDRFSAERTGGSVSTLTIQRTQQEDSAVYLCASSSRQSQETQYFGPGTRLLVL.

CDR3 residues: CASSQPTSGVNNEQFF. In DNA, the CDR3 is TGTGCCAGCAGCCAACCGACTAGCGGGGTCAACAATGAGCAGTTCTTC. The gene calls are TRBV3-1 and TRBJ2-1; TRBD2 matches 11 bases. Per germline, CDR1 LGHDT and CDR2 YNNKEL (reference sequence). The CDR3 is 16 residues long. V lost 2 bases, J lost 5 bases, and 5 bases stayed unmatched.

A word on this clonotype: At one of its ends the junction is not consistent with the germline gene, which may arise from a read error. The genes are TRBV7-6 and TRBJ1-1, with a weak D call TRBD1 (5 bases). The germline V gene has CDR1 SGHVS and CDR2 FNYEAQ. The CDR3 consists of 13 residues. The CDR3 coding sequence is TGTGCCAGCAGCCAGCGGACAAACACTGAAGCTTCCTTT. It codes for CASSQRTNTEASF.

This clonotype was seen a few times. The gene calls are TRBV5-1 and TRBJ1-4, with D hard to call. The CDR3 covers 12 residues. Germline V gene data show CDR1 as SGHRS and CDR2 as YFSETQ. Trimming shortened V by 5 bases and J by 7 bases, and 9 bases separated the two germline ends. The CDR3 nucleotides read TGCGCCAGCAGGGGCGCCGGTGAAAAACTGTTTTTT. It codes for CASRGAGEKLFF.

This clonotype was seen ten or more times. This chain's CDR3 is CAISHPPLGGANAYEQYF. CDR3 sequence (DNA): TGTGCCATCAGTCACCCACCACTCGGGGGGGCCAATGCCTACGAGCAGTACTTC. The chain recombines TRBV10-3 with TRBJ2-7; 8 positions agree with TRBD2. There are 18 residues in the CDR3. In germline, CDR1 is ENHRY, CDR2 SYGVKD. V was pared by 5 bases and J by 2 bases, with 17 bases of the junction left unmatched.

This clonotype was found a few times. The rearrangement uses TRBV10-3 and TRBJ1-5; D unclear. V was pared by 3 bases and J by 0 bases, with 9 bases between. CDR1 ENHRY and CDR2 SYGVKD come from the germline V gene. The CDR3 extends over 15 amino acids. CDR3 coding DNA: TGTGCCATCAGTGACCAGCCGTATAGCAATCAGCCCCAGCATTTT. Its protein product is CAISDQPYSNQPQHF.

For the CDR3, the DNA is TGTGCCAGCAGCTTAGACCGCTATGGCTACACCTTC. It yields the protein CASSLDRYGYTF. The chain has TRBV7-9 and TRBJ1-2; D unresolved. Germline assignment: CDR1 SEHNR and CDR2 FQNEAQ (reference sequence). The CDR3 runs 12 residues. V lost 1 base to trimming and J lost 4 bases, with 4 bases between them.

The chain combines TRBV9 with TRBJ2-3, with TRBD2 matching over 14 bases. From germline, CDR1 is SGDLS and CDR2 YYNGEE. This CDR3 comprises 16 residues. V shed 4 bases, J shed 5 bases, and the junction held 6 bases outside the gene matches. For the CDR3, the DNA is TGTGCCAGCAGCCAATTCGGGACTAGCGGGAGAGATACGCAGTATTTT. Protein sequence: CASSQFGTSGRDTQYF.

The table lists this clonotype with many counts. This chain's CDR3 is CASSTGENTEAFF. The CDR3 DNA reads TGTGCCAGCTCAACAGGGGAGAACACTGAAGCTTTCTTT. V gene TRBV18 combines with J gene TRBJ1-1; TRBD1 aligns across 7 bases. The CDR3 runs 13 residues. Germline V gene sequence: CDR1 KGHSH, CDR2 LQKENI. Germline trimming cut 5 bases from V and 1 base from J; bases unmatched to any gene: 1.

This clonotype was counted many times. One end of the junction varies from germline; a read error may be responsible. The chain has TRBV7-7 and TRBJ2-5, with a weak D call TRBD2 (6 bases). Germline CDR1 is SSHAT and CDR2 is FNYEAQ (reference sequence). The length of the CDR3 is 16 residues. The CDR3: CASSPGDSWREETQYF. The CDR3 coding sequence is TGTGCTAGCAGCCCCGGGGACTCCTGGCGGGAAGAGACCCAGTACTTC.

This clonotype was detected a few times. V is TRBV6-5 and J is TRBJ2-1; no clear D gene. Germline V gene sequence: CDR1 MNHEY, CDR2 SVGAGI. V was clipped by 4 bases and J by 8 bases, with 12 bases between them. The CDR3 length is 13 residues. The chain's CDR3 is CASSSLSQDEQFF. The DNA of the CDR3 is TGTGCCAGCAGTTCATTATCTCAGGATGAGCAGTTCTTC.

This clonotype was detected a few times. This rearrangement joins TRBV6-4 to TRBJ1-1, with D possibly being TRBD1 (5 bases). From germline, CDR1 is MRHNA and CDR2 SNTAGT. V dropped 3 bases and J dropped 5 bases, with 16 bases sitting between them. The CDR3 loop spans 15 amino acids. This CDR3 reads CASSEPTVRCTEAFF. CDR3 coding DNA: TGTGCCAGCAGTGAACCGACAGTGAGATGTACTGAAGCTTTCTTT.

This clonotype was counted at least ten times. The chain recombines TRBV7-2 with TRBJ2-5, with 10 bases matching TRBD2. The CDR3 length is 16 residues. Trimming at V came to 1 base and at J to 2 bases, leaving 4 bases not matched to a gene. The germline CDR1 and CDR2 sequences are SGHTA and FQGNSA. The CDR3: CASSLGSAGGQETQYF. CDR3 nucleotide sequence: TGTGCCAGCAGCTTAGGGTCAGCGGGGGGGCAAGAGACCCAGTACTTC.

Here the CDR3 reads CASRRSGADTQYF. CDR3 nucleotide sequence: TGTGCCAGCAGGAGATCAGGGGCAGATACGCAGTATTTT. The rearrangement links TRBV6-5 to TRBJ2-3; perhaps TRBD1 as D (6 bases). The V gene's germline CDR1 is MNHEY and CDR2 SVGAGI. The V and J ends lost 6 bases and 4 bases respectively, with 11 bases between them. The CDR3 sequence is 13 residues long.

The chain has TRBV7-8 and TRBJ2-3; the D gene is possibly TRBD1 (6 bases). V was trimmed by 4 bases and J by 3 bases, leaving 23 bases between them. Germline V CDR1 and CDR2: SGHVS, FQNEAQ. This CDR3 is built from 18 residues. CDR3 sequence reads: CASSSYPTQGIGTDTQYF. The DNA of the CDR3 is TGTGCCAGCAGCTCCTACCCAACCCAGGGGATCGGGACAGATACGCAGTATTTT.

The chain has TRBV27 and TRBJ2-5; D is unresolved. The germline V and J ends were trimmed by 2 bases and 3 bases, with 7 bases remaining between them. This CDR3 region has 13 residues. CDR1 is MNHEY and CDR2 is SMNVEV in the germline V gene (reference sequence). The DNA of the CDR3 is TGTGCCAGCAGTTTAAGCGCAGAAGAGACCCAGTACTTC. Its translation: CASSLSAEETQYF.

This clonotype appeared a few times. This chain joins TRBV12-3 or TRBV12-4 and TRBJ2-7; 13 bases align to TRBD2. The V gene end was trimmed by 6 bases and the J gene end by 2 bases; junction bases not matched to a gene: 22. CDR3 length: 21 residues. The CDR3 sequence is CASSLSHPATGLAGSTYEQYF. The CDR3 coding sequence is TGTGCCAGCAGCCTCTCCCATCCCGCGACGGGACTAGCGGGATCTACCTACGAGCAGTACTTC.

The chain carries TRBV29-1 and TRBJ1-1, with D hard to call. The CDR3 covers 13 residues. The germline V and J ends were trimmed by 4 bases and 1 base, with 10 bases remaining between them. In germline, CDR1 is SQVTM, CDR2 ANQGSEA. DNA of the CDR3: TGCAGCGTTGGGCAGCAGCGGAACACTGAAGCTTTCTTT. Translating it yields CSVGQQRNTEAFF. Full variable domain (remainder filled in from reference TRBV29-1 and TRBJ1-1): SAVISQKPSRDICQRGTSLTIQCQVDSQVTMMFWYRQQPGQSLTLIATANQGSEATYESGFVIDKFPISRPNLTFSTLTVSNMSPEDSSIYLCSVGQQRNTEAFFGQGTRLTVV.

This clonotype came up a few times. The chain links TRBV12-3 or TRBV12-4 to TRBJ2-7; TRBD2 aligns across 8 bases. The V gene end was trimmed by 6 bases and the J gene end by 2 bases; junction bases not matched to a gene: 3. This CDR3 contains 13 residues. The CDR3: CASRTGGAYEQYF. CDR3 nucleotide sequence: TGTGCCAGCAGAACCGGGGGGGCCTACGAGCAGTACTTC.

This chain's CDR3 is CASSSRPLNVRGTYNEQFF. In DNA form, the CDR3 reads TGTGCCAGCAGTTCCCGACCTTTGAACGTAAGGGGGACCTACAATGAGCAGTTCTTC. The V gene is TRBV6-2 or TRBV6-3, the J gene TRBJ2-1; D might be TRBD1 (6 bases). Per germline, CDR1 MNHEY and CDR2 SVGEGT. The length of the CDR3 is 19 residues. Deletions cut 4 bases from V and 2 bases from J, with 24 bases between.

CDR3 nucleotides: TGCGCCAGCAGCCAAGATGGGCTTTTCCAAGAGACCCAGTACTTC. Translation: CASSQDGLFQETQYF. The gene calls are TRBV4-1 and TRBJ2-5; D is unclear. V was clipped by 0 bases and J by 1 base, with 9 bases between them. This CDR3 contains 15 residues. Germline lookup yields CDR1 MGHRA and CDR2 YSYEKL.

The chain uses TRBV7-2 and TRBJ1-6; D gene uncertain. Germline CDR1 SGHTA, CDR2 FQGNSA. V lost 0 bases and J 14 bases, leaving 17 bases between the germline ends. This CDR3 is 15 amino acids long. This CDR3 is CASSLAALGRTTLHF. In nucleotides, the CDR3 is TGTGCCAGCAGCTTAGCGGCCCTCGGTCGGACGACCCTCCACTTT.

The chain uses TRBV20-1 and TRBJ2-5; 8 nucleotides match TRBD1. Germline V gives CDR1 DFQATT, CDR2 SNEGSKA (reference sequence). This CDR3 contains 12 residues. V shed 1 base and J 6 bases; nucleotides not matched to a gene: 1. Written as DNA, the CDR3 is TGCAGTGCTAGAGGCAGGGGGCAGACCCAGTACTTC. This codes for CSARGRGQTQYF.

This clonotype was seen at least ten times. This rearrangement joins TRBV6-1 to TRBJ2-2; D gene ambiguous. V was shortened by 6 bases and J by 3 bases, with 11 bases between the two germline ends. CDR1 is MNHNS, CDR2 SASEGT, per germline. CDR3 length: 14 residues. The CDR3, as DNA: TGTGCCAGCAGCTTGGGGATGGACACCGGGGAGCTGTTTTTT. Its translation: CASSLGMDTGELFF.

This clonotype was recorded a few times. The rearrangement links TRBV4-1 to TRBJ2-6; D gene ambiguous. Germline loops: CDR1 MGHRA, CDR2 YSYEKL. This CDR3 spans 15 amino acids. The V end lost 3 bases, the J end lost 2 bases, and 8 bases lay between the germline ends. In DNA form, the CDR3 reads TGCGCCAGCAGCCATCAAGGGCCTGGGGCCAACGTCCTGACTTTC. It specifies CASSHQGPGANVLTF.

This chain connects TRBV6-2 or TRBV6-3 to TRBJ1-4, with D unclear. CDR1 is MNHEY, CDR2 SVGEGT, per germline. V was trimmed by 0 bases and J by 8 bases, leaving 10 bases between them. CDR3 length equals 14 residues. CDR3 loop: CASSYSGVGEKLFF. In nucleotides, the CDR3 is TGTGCCAGCAGTTACTCCGGCGTGGGCGAAAAACTGTTTTTT.